This T cell receptor beta chain is drawn from a study of response to subunit inactivated influenza vaccine. TCRdb ran MiXCR on the RT-PCR reads and lists one entry per CDR3 protein. The sample carries about half a million distinct CDR3 sequences, about 25% recorded once. General study findings and limits: It was suggested by the authors that few new T cells are recruited by each seasonal influenza vaccination.

About this clonotype itself: Antigen unknown.

The sequencing used CD4+ T cells sorted from PBMCs, collected around 5 days after vaccination. The receptor was isolated from a man in his fifties or sixties who received an inactivated influenza vaccine.

The CDR3 reads CASSLAGVRRPSQETQYF. For the CDR3, the DNA is TGTGCCAGCAGCTTGGCGGGGGTTAGGCGCCCCAGCCAAGAGACCCAGTACTTC. The chain has TRBV5-5 and TRBJ2-5; tentatively, D is TRBD2 (6 bases). Deletions cut 0 bases from V and 1 base from J, with 19 bases between. The CDR3 loop spans 18 amino acids. Germline lookup yields CDR1 SGHKS and CDR2 YYEKEE (reference sequence). The entire variable domain, with the rest obtained from reference TRBV5-5 and TRBJ2-5, is as follows: DAGVTQSPTHLIKTRGQQVTLRCSPISGHKSVSWYQQVLGQGPQFIFQYYEKEERGRGNFPDRFSARQFPNYSSELNVNALLLGDSALYLCASSLAGVRRPSQETQYFGPGTRLLVL.